This TCR beta chain derives from a study of monozygotic twins with inflammatory bowel disease. The CDR3 extends over 11 amino acids. Germline CDR1 is SEHNR and CDR2 is FQNEAQ (reference sequence). UMIs that included a 6-nucleotide sample barcode were added by template switching, which took place during cDNA synthesis. TCRdb re-called the 5' RACE reads and shows each CDR3 protein once, DNA omitted. Its table lists some 190,000 distinct CDR3 sequences. The clonotype was recovered from a human donor with ulcerative colitis or Crohn's disease, or a healthy co-twin of an affected twin (not recorded which). The V call is TRBV7-9, the J call TRBJ2-2; lacking DNA, the TRBD1 call made by TCRdb goes unchecked. Sequencing was carried out using blood. The CDR3 loop reads CASRTGEELFF. The complete variable domain, with remaining parts taken from reference TRBV7-9 and TRBJ2-2, reads DTGVSQNPRHKITKRGQNVTFRCDPISEHNRLYWYRQTLGQGPEFLTYFQNEAQLEKSRLLSDRFSAERPKGSFSTLEIQRTEQGDSAMYLCASRTGEELFFGEGSRLTVL.